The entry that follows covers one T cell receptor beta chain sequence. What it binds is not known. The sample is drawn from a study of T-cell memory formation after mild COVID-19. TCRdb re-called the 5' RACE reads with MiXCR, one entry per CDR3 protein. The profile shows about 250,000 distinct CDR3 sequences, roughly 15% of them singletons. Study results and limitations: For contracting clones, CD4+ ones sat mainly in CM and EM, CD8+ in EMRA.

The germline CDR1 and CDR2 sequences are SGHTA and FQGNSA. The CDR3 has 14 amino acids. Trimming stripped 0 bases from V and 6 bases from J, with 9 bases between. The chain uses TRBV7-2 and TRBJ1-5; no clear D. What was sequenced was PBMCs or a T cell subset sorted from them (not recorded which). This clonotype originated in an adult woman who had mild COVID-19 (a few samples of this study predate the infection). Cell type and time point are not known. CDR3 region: CASSLAGEGQPQHF. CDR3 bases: TGTGCCAGCAGCTTAGCTGGGGAGGGTCAGCCCCAGCATTTT.